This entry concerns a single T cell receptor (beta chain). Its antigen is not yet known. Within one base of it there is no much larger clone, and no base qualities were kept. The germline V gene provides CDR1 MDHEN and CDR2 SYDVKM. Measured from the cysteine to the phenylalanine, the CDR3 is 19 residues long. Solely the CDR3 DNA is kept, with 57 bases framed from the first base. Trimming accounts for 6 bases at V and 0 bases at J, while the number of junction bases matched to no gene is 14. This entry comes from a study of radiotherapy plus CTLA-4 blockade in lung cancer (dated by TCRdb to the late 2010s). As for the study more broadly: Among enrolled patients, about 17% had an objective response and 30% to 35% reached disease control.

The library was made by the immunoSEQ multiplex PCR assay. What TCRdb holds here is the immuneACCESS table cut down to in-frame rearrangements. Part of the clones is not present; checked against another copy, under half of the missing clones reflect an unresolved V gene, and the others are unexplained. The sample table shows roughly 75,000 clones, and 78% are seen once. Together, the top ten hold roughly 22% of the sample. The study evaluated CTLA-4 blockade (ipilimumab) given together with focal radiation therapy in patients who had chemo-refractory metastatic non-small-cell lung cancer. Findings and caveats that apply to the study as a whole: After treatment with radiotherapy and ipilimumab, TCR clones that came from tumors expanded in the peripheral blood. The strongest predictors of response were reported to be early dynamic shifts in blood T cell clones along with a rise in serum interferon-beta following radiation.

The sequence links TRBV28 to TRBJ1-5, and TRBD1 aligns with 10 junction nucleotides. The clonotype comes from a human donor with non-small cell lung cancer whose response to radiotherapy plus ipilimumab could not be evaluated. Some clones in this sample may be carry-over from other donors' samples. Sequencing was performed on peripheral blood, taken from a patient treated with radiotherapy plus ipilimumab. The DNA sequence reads TGTGCCAGCAGGTATGGATACGGGACAGGGGCCTATAGCAATCAGCCCCAGCATTTT. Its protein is CASRYGYGTGAYSNQPQHF. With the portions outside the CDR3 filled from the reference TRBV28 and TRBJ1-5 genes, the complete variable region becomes DVKVTQSSRYLVKRTGEKVFLECVQDMDHENMFWYRQDPGLGLRLIYFSYDVKMKEKGDIPEGYSVSREKKERFSLILESASTNQTSMYLCASRYGYGTGAYSNQPQHFGDGTRLSIL.